These 6 T cell receptor beta chains originate from one sample sequenced in a study of control samples from healthy donors and cancer patients. Produced via immunoSEQ multiplex PCR; TCRdb's table is partial and in-frame only. This repertoire shows around 140,000 clones, roughly 89% found once; its top ten account for approximately 6%. Sequencing was performed on blood. These receptors were obtained from a man aged 18-30 years in good health.

This clone has just a few counts. V gene TRBV4-1 combines with J gene TRBJ1-6; D gene ambiguous. The germline V gene encodes CDR1 MGHRA and CDR2 YSYEKL. V was cut by 3 bases and J by 7 bases, with 10 bases left in between. CDR3 size: 14 residues. The CDR3 nucleotides are TGCGCCAGCAGCCAGGCAGCTATGAATTCACCCCTCCACTTT. This gives the protein CASSQAAMNSPLHF.

This rearrangement joins TRBV15 to TRBJ2-7; D is perhaps TRBD2 (6 bases). The CDR3 has 14 residues. Germline CDR1 reads LNHNV; CDR2 reads YYDKDF (reference sequence). The V gene lost 5 bases and the J gene lost 1 base, with 12 bases spanning the gap. DNA of the CDR3: TGTGCCACCAGCCGGGGGAGGATATCCTACGAGCAGTACTTC. This translates into CATSRGRISYEQYF.

This chain uses TRBV19 with TRBJ2-7; TRBD2 agrees at 12 bases. The CDR3 is made up of 16 amino acids. Germline assignment: CDR1 LNHDA and CDR2 SQIVND (reference sequence). V lost 6 bases and J lost 1; bases outside the gene matches: 7. The CDR3, as DNA: TGTGCCAGTAGGATAATAACTAGCGGGGGGTCCTACGAGCAGTACTTC. It codes for CASRIITSGGSYEQYF.

The chain recombines TRBV2 with TRBJ1-2, with 9 bases fitting TRBD1. The CDR3 runs to 12 residues. CDR1 is SNHLY, CDR2 FYNNEI, per germline. V trimming: 10 bases; J trimming: 3 bases; junction bases outside the gene matches: 3. The CDR3 bases are TGTGCCACGGACAGGGGTCACTATGGCTACACCTTC. It codes for CATDRGHYGYTF.

The V call is TRBV6-5, the J call TRBJ2-6; D is unresolved. Trimming took 2 bases from V and 2 from J, leaving 4 bases between them. From germline, CDR1 is MNHEY and CDR2 SVGAGI. The CDR3 is made up of 14 amino acids. CDR3 DNA: TGTGCCAGCAGTTACAGTCCTGGGGCCAACGTCCTGACTTTC. Amino acids: CASSYSPGANVLTF.

V gene TRBV7-6 combines with J gene TRBJ1-1; D is possibly TRBD1 (5 bases). Germline values: CDR1 SGHVS, CDR2 FNYEAQ. This CDR3 spans 15 amino acids. V was shortened by 3 bases and J by 0 bases, with 11 bases between the two germline ends. CDR3 sequence: CASSFSTGLNTEAFF. The CDR3 DNA reads as TGTGCCAGCAGCTTCAGTACAGGCCTGAACACTGAAGCTTTCTTT.